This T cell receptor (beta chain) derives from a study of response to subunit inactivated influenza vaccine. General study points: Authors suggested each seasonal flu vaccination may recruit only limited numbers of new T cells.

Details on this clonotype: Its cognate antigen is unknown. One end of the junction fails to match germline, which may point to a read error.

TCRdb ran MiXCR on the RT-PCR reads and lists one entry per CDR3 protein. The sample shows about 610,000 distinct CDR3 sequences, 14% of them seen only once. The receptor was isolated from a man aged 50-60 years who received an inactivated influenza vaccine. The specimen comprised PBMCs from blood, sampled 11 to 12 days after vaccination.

The CDR3 protein is CASSWTGNQPQLF. Written as DNA, the CDR3 is TGCGCCAGCAGCTGGACAGGCAATCAGCCCCAGCTTTTT. The chain joins TRBV5-1 to TRBJ1-5; 7 nucleotides agree with TRBD1. In germline, CDR1 is SGHRS, CDR2 YFSETQ. The CDR3 extends over 13 amino acids. Full variable domain (missing parts from reference TRBV5-1 and TRBJ1-5): KAGVTQTPRYLIKTRGQQVTLSCSPISGHRSVSWYQQTPGQGLQFLFEYFSETQRNKGNFPGRFSGRQFSNSRSEMNVSTLELGDSALYLCASSWTGNQPQLFGDGTRLSIL.